This T cell receptor (beta chain) is from a study of blood T cell repertoires in COVID-19. Authors' analysis steps: Nucleated cell number was recorded as an estimate derived from reference gene primer amplification. Assay used: immunoSEQ multiplex PCR; TCRdb lists only in-frame clones, some missing. Clone size and V and J calls were adopted from that table, with D and trimming inferred from the DNA. This sample has approximately 470,000 clones; 75% to 90% occur once, and the top ten carry about 0.7%. Those who participated ranged in age from about 18 to 89 years and resided in 20 to 30 US areas. For recovered donors of Cohort 3, there were two negative PCRs, clearance, or symptom resolution. Concerning this clone itself: Other DNA sequences from this sample encode an identical CDR3 as well.

The sequence derives from a woman aged 18 to 35 who had recovered from COVID-19. Sequencing was carried out using PBMCs or T cells enriched from blood (not recorded which).

The CDR3 is CASSPPGGNSPLHF. CDR3 DNA sequence: TGTGCCAGCTCACCTCCGGGGGGTAATTCACCCCTCCACTTT. The chain uses TRBV18 and TRBJ1-6, with D perhaps matching TRBD1 (5 bases). The length of the CDR3 is 14 residues. Trimming took off 3 bases at V and 6 bases at J, with 9 bases between the two ends. The germline V gene encodes CDR1 KGHSH and CDR2 LQKENI. The whole variable domain, remainder taken from reference TRBV18 and TRBJ1-6, is NAGVMQNPRHLVRRRGQEARLRCSPMKGHSHVYWYRQLPEEGLKFMVYLQKENIIDESGMPKERFSAEFPKEGPSILRIQQVVRGDSAAYFCASSPPGGNSPLHFGNGTRLTVT.